These 22 T cell receptor beta chains came from one sample sequenced in a study of CD8+ T cells in alopecia areata. Reverse transcription of extracted RNA yielded cDNA, which provided the sequencing template. Repertoires were generated with immunoSEQ multiplex PCR, while TCRdb's copy carries only in-frame clones and drops some. The table includes 100,000 to 150,000 clones, approximately 49% detected once. This specimen consisted of CD8+ T cells sorted from blood, obtained at week 0. The receptors shown here come from a human donor with alopecia areata.

V gene TRBV19 combines with J gene TRBJ1-2; tentatively, D is TRBD1 (6 bases). Germline assignment: CDR1 LNHDA and CDR2 SQIVND (reference sequence). The CDR3 has 16 amino acids. With 3 bases removed from V and 5 bases from J, the gap between germline ends came to 19 bases. CDR3 bases: TGTGCCAGTAGTATGGACAGTAACGAGGGTTGGTATGGCTACACCTTC. It yields the protein CASSMDSNEGWYGYTF. Full variable domain (rest looked up from reference TRBV19 and TRBJ1-2): DGGITQSPKYLFRKEGQNVTLSCEQNLNHDAMYWYRQDPGQGLRLIYYSQIVNDFQKGDIAEGYSVSREKKESFPLTVTSAQKNPTAFYLCASSMDSNEGWYGYTFGSGTRLTVV.

This chain links TRBV5-4 with TRBJ1-2; D is undetermined. The germline gives CDR1 SGHNT, CDR2 YYREEE (reference sequence). The V gene lost 3 bases and the J gene lost 0 bases, with 9 bases spanning the gap. The CDR3 has 14 residues. The CDR3 bases are TGTGCCAGCAGCTCATACGGGACTAACTATGGCTACACCTTC. Amino acids: CASSSYGTNYGYTF.

The chain joins TRBV30 to TRBJ1-5, with 7 bases identical to TRBD1. The CDR3 extends over 15 amino acids. The germline CDR1 and CDR2 sequences are GTSNPN and SVGIG (reference sequence). Trimming removed 0 bases from V and 1 base from J; junction bases left unmatched: 3. The CDR3 loop reads CAWSVTGVSNQPQHF. In DNA form, the CDR3 reads TGTGCCTGGAGTGTAACAGGGGTGAGCAATCAGCCCCAGCATTTT. Full variable domain (outside the CDR3, taken from reference TRBV30 and TRBJ1-5): SQTIHQWPATLVQPVGSPLSLECTVEGTSNPNLYWYRQAAGRGLQLLFYSVGIGQISSEVPQNLSASRPQDRQFILSSKKLLLSDSGFYLCAWSVTGVSNQPQHFGDGTRLSIL.

This clone was observed once. The genes are TRBV25-1 and TRBJ2-1; no reliable D call. CDR1 and CDR2 (germline): MGHDK, SYGVNS. The CDR3 runs to 14 residues. Trimming took 3 bases from V and 6 from J, leaving 12 bases between them. The CDR3 coding sequence is TGTGCCAGCAGTGAGGCGTATAGAGGCAATGAGCAGTTCTTC. It translates to CASSEAYRGNEQFF.

The CDR3 DNA reads as TGTGCCAGCAGTTACCAGGATACGCAGTATTTT. Translation: CASSYQDTQYF. The chain joins TRBV6-5 to TRBJ2-3; D call uncertain. In germline, CDR1 is MNHEY, CDR2 SVGAGI. The ends were cut back, 2 bases at V and 6 bases at J, with 3 bases in the middle. The CDR3 has 11 amino acids.

As regards this clone: The junction shows a germline mismatch at one end, possibly a read error. J is TRBJ1-2 and V is TRBV4-1; D perhaps matches TRBD1 (5 bases). The CDR3 covers 13 residues. Germline lookup yields CDR1 MGHRA and CDR2 YSYEKL. The CDR3 nucleotides read TGTGCCAGCAGCTTAGTGGGGACTTACCTTCTGGGTTTC. Residues: CASSLVGTYLLGF.

This clone was picked up a small number of times. This sequence joins TRBV5-1 and TRBJ1-1; D perhaps matches TRBD1 (5 bases). V was cut by 0 bases and J by 6 bases, with 9 bases left in between. The CDR3 sequence is 13 residues long. In germline, CDR1 is SGHRS, CDR2 YFSETQ. CDR3 DNA: TGCGCCAGCAGCTTGGGATGGGGCGCTGAAGCTTTCTTT. This translates into CASSLGWGAEAFF.

The rearrangement joins TRBV2 to TRBJ2-3, with a possible D match to TRBD2 (6 bases). Germline V gene data show CDR1 as SNHLY and CDR2 as FYNNEI. V lost 7 bases to trimming and J lost 1 base, with 18 bases between them. The CDR3 spans 16 residues. CDR3 bases: TGTGCCAGCAACGACCCTCGGGGGACCGGCACAGATACGCAGTATTTT. Translated: CASNDPRGTGTDTQYF.

This clone has just a few counts. V usage is TRBV6-4 and J usage is TRBJ2-2; weak D call: TRBD1 (6 bases). The V end was cut by 5 bases, the J end by 3 bases, with 10 bases between. The CDR3 extends over 14 amino acids. Germline assignment: CDR1 MRHNA and CDR2 SNTAGT. The DNA of the CDR3 is TGTGCCAGCAGTTGGGCAGGGGACACCGGGGAGCTGTTTTTT. This gives the protein CASSWAGDTGELFF.

V usage is TRBV28 and J usage is TRBJ2-5; D is ambiguous. Germline V gene data show CDR1 as MDHEN and CDR2 as SYDVKM. This CDR3 comprises 12 residues. Trimming took 6 bases from V and 2 from J, leaving 7 bases between them. CDR3 amino acids: CASSGQQETQYF. The CDR3 DNA sequence: TGTGCCAGCAGCGGGCAGCAAGAGACCCAGTACTTC.

This rearrangement joins TRBV5-6 to TRBJ2-3; the match to TRBD2 covers 8 bases. The CDR3 is 14 residues long. Germline CDR1 is SGHDT and CDR2 is YYEEEE. V shed 4 bases and J 4 bases; nucleotides not matched to a gene: 5. The CDR3 sequence: CASSPGLAPDTQYF. The CDR3 DNA reads as TGTGCCAGCAGCCCAGGACTAGCTCCAGATACGCAGTATTTT.

This clone appeared a few times. J is TRBJ2-3 and V is TRBV5-6, with D hard to call. CDR1 SGHDT and CDR2 YYEEEE come from the germline V gene. Trimming left V 2 bases short and J 6 bases short, with 4 bases between. The CDR3 has 11 residues. This CDR3 reads CASSLGDTQYF. The DNA of the CDR3 is TGTGCCAGCAGCTTAGGGGATACGCAGTATTTT.

V usage is TRBV30 and J usage is TRBJ2-2; unclear D gene. V was clipped by 0 bases and J by 6 bases, with 8 bases between them. The CDR3 runs to 13 residues. Germline-derived CDR1 and CDR2 are GTSNPN and SVGIG (reference sequence). In nucleotides, the CDR3 is TGTGCCTGGAGTGTGCAGATCCCCGGGGAGCTGTTTTTT. Translating gives CAWSVQIPGELFF.

The chain couples TRBV6-5 to TRBJ1-6; possible D gene TRBD1, 5 bases. CDR1 is MNHEY and CDR2 is SVGAGI in the germline V gene. Trimming left V 2 bases short and J 9 bases short, with 11 bases between. The length of the CDR3 is 14 residues. The CDR3 DNA reads as TGTGCCAGCAGTTACGGCCAGGGTCCTTCACCCCTCCACTTT. It specifies CASSYGQGPSPLHF.

CDR3 DNA: TGTGCCAGCGGGACCGGGCAAAGGGAGACCCAGTACTTC. Translating it yields CASGTGQRETQYF. V usage is TRBV6-5 and J usage is TRBJ2-5, with D perhaps TRBD1 or TRBD2 (5 bases each). The CDR3 has 13 amino acids. V was shortened by 8 bases and J by 5 bases, with 15 bases between the two germline ends. Germline CDR1 is MNHEY and CDR2 is SVGAGI.

In its sample, this clone ranks as medium-sized. The chain joins TRBV28 to TRBJ2-7, with 10 bases identical to TRBD1. This CDR3 spans 14 amino acids. J was trimmed by 5 bases and V by 6 bases; bases with no gene match: 7. Germline CDR1 MDHEN, CDR2 SYDVKM. The CDR3 DNA sequence: TGTGCCAGCAGCAGGACAGGGGGGATGCACGAGCAGTACTTC. Encoded protein: CASSRTGGMHEQYF.

CDR3 amino acids: CASSFEREKLFF. The CDR3 DNA reads as TGTGCCAGCAGCTTTGAACGAGAAAAACTGTTTTTT. V usage is TRBV11-2 and J usage is TRBJ1-4; D unresolved. V was cut by 3 bases and J by 8 bases, with 7 bases left in between. This CDR3 spans 12 amino acids. Germline V gives CDR1 SGHAT, CDR2 FQNNGV.

This clone occurred a few times. CDR3 amino acids: CASSRDFYNEQFF. The CDR3 nucleotides are TGCGCCAGCAGCCGGGACTTTTACAATGAGCAGTTCTTC. The chain is built from TRBV4-1 and TRBJ2-1, with D possibly TRBD2 on 6 matching bases. Trimming removed 4 bases at V and 4 bases at J, with 8 bases between. This CDR3 spans 13 amino acids. The germline V gene encodes CDR1 MGHRA and CDR2 YSYEKL.

This clone has a handful of counts. The chain recombines TRBV7-2 with TRBJ2-1; the match to TRBD2 covers 10 bases. Germline assignment: CDR1 SGHTA and CDR2 FQGNSA. This CDR3 is built from 17 residues. V dropped 2 bases and J dropped 2; count of bases not matched to a gene: 6. The CDR3, as DNA: TGTGCCAGCAGCTTATGGCTAGCGGGGGCCCCCTACAATGAGCAGTTCTTC. Protein sequence: CASSLWLAGAPYNEQFF.

This clone has only a few counts. For the CDR3, the DNA is TGCAGCGTTGTATTGCTTGGAGCGCGGGTGTATGAGCAGTTCTTC. Amino acids: CSVVLLGARVYEQFF. This chain connects TRBV29-1 to TRBJ2-1; TRBD2 might be the D (5 bases). Trimming stripped 4 bases from V and 8 bases from J, with 21 bases between. This CDR3 comprises 15 residues. Looked up from germline, CDR1 is SQVTM and CDR2 is ANQGSEA.

The chain recombines TRBV2 with TRBJ2-7; possible D gene TRBD2, 6 bases. V lost 5 bases, J lost 8 bases, and 22 bases lay in between. The CDR3 extends over 15 amino acids. Germline V gives CDR1 SNHLY, CDR2 FYNNEI. CDR3 DNA: TGTGCCAGCAGTCAAGTGGGACTGGGGTATATGAAGCAGTACTTC. Its translation: CASSQVGLGYMKQYF.

The gene calls are TRBV4-1 and TRBJ1-5; TRBD1 aligns across 8 bases. J was trimmed by 2 bases and V by 2 bases; bases with no gene match: 2. The CDR3 consists of 15 residues. CDR1 is MGHRA and CDR2 is YSYEKL in the germline V gene. Written as DNA, the CDR3 is TGCGCCAGCAGCCAAACGGACAGGGGCAATCAGCCCCAGCATTTT. It translates to CASSQTDRGNQPQHF.